The next 6 T cell receptor beta chains were all read from a single sample in a study of cytomegalovirus exposure and HLA in healthy donors. TCRdb keeps only in-frame clones here, not all; method: immunoSEQ multiplex PCR. The sample lists approximately 270,000 clones, 65% to 90% seen once, with 1% in the top ten. The sequencing input was PBMCs. All receptors derive from a woman aged 18 to 35 in good health and CMV-seronegative.

This clone was picked up a small number of times. The V call is TRBV29-1, the J call TRBJ2-7, with D possibly matching TRBD1 (7 bases). V was clipped by 2 bases and J by 3 bases, with 23 bases between them. Germline CDR1 and CDR2: SQVTM and ANQGSEA. This CDR3 has 17 residues. CDR3 sequence reads: CSVESPLATGPYYEQYF. CDR3 DNA sequence: TGCAGCGTTGAATCCCCTCTAGCGACAGGGCCGTACTACGAGCAGTACTTC.

The chain recombines TRBV6-5 with TRBJ2-7, with D possibly matching TRBD1 (6 bases). Germline-derived CDR1 and CDR2 are MNHEY and SVGAGI. The CDR3 is made up of 12 amino acids. Trimming removed 6 bases at V and 6 bases at J, with 12 bases between. CDR3 DNA: TGTGCCAGCAGCGAGACAGGCGGCGAGCAGTACTTC. Its translation is CASSETGGEQYF.

The genes are TRBV28 and TRBJ1-2, with 7 nucleotides matching TRBD1. V shed 2 bases and J 5 bases; nucleotides not matched to a gene: 8. Looked up from germline, CDR1 is MDHEN and CDR2 is SYDVKM. The CDR3 has 15 residues. This CDR3 is CASSLPGTALYGYTF. The CDR3 nucleotides read TGTGCCAGCAGTTTACCCGGGACAGCGCTTTATGGCTACACCTTC.

The rearrangement joins TRBV28 to TRBJ1-5, with 7 bases fitting TRBD1. The length of the CDR3 is 14 residues. The germline CDR1 and CDR2 sequences are MDHEN and SYDVKM. The V and J ends lost 8 bases and 0 bases, in that order; junction bases with no gene match: 4. CDR3 in amino acids: CASSDRVSNQPQHF. The DNA for the CDR3 is TGTGCCAGCTCAGACAGGGTTAGCAATCAGCCCCAGCATTTT.

The V gene is TRBV19, the J gene TRBJ2-2, with 7 bases fitting TRBD1. The CDR3 runs 15 residues. J lost 0 bases, V lost 10 bases, and 8 bases had no gene match. In germline, CDR1 is LNHDA, CDR2 SQIVND (reference sequence). The CDR3 loop reads CATKWDSANTGELFF. The CDR3 DNA follows: TGTGCCACCAAATGGGACAGCGCGAACACCGGGGAGCTGTTTTTT. The variable domain in full, completed from reference TRBV19 and TRBJ2-2, reads DGGITQSPKYLFRKEGQNVTLSCEQNLNHDAMYWYRQDPGQGLRLIYYSQIVNDFQKGDIAEGYSVSREKKESFPLTVTSAQKNPTAFYLCATKWDSANTGELFFGEGSRLTVL.

This clone was counted many times. This sequence joins TRBV5-1 and TRBJ2-1; TRBD2 is a possible D gene (6 bases). V lost 4 bases, J lost 7 bases, and 15 bases lay in between. Per germline, CDR1 SGHRS and CDR2 YFSETQ. This CDR3 is built from 14 residues. The chain's CDR3 is CASSRGMGVNEQFF. In nucleotides, the CDR3 is TGCGCCAGCAGCCGCGGGATGGGCGTAAATGAGCAGTTCTTC. Complete variable domain (other parts from reference TRBV5-1 and TRBJ2-1): KAGVTQTPRYLIKTRGQQVTLSCSPISGHRSVSWYQQTPGQGLQFLFEYFSETQRNKGNFPGRFSGRQFSNSRSEMNVSTLELGDSALYLCASSRGMGVNEQFFGPGTRLTVL.